This TCR beta chain appears in the sequencing data of a study of blood T cell repertoires in COVID-19. Study background: Both acute and convalescent COVID-19 samples were obtained from the United States, Italy and Spain. Sources were T cells, B-cell-depleted T cells, or PBMCs; the material itself was cDNA or gDNA.

Per germline, CDR1 SEHNR and CDR2 FQNEAQ (reference sequence). The length of the CDR3 is 15 residues. Trimming pared 0 bases from V and 2 bases from J, leaving 9 bases between. Repertoires were generated with immunoSEQ multiplex PCR, while TCRdb's copy carries only in-frame clones and drops some. The sample carries 360,000 or so clones, nearly 90% recorded once. This chain uses TRBV7-9 with TRBJ2-3; TRBD2 might be the D (5 bases). The source material was PBMCs or T cells enriched from blood (not recorded which). The sequence derives from a woman aged 25 to 39 who had recovered from COVID-19. The CDR3: CASSLAGDPTDTQYF. CDR3 DNA: TGTGCCAGCAGCTTAGCGGGAGATCCCACAGATACGCAGTATTTT.